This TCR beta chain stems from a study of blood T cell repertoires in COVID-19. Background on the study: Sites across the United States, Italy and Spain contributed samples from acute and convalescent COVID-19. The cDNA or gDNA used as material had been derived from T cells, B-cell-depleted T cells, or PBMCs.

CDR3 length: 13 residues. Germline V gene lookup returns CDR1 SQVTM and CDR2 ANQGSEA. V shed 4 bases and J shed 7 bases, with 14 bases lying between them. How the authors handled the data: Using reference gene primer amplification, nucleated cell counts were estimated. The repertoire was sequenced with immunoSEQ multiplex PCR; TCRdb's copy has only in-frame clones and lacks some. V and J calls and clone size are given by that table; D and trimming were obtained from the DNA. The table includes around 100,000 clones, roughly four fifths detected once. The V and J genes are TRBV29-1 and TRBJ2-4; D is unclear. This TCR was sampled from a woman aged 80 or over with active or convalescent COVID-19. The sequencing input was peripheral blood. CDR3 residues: CSVVSPRVNIQYF. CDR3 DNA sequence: TGCAGCGTTGTGTCACCACGGGTGAACATTCAGTACTTC.